What follows are 19 T cell receptor beta chains derived from one specimen sequenced in a study of Graves' ophthalmopathy and Graves' hyperthyroidism. Amplification of TCR beta CDR3 regions used RNA transcripts. The workflow started with a first-round RT-PCR run with HTBI primers and then moved on to a second-round multiplex PCR. One entry per CDR3 protein results from TCRdb running MiXCR on the multiplex PCR reads. In the table there are 600,000 to 950,000 distinct CDR3 sequences, 40% of which are singletons. Input material: peripheral blood. Source of these receptors: an adult man with Graves' ophthalmopathy.

This chain connects TRBV7-2 to TRBJ2-7; D gene ambiguous. The CDR3 contains 13 residues. V gave up 0 bases and J gave up 3 bases, with 6 bases separating them. CDR1 SGHTA and CDR2 FQGNSA come from the germline V gene. The CDR3 loop is CASSLADYYEQYF. DNA for the CDR3: TGTGCCAGCAGCTTAGCTGATTACTACGAGCAGTACTTC.

The chain links TRBV5-1 to TRBJ1-2; 9 nucleotides match TRBD1. From germline, CDR1 is SGHRS and CDR2 YFSETQ. J lost 7 bases, V lost 7 bases, and 14 bases had no gene match. This CDR3 is 15 amino acids long. CDR3 nucleotide sequence: TGCGCCAGCTCTAAAGAACAGGGGGCGCGGTTTGGCTACACCTTC. Amino acid sequence: CASSKEQGARFGYTF.

Only a few counts were recorded for this clonotype. This chain uses TRBV5-6 with TRBJ2-5; 7 bases align to TRBD1. The CDR3 totals 14 residues. V shed 0 bases, J shed 7 bases, and the junction held 6 bases outside the gene matches. CDR1 is SGHDT, CDR2 YYEEEE, per germline. The CDR3 region has the DNA TGTGCCAGCAGCTTGGGACAGGGATCGGGGACCCAGTACTTC. It encodes CASSLGQGSGTQYF.

This clonotype was counted only a few times. The chain carries TRBV10-3 and TRBJ2-2; D is uncertain. Per germline, CDR1 ENHRY and CDR2 SYGVKD. The CDR3 loop spans 13 amino acids. Trimming left V 4 bases short and J 2 bases short, with 5 bases between. The CDR3, as DNA: TGTGCCATCAGTGTGGTAAACACCGGGGAGCTGTTTTTT. Its protein product is CAISVVNTGELFF.

This chain uses TRBV11-2 with TRBJ2-7; no reliable D call. Trimming took 3 bases from V and 7 from J, leaving 7 bases between them. The CDR3 has 11 amino acids. Germline lookup yields CDR1 SGHAT and CDR2 FQNNGV. The CDR3 region is CASSLYLEQYF. CDR3 nucleotide sequence: TGTGCCAGCAGCTTGTACCTAGAGCAGTACTTC.

Of note for this clonotype: At one boundary the junction diverges from the germline segment, which might be a read error. This chain joins TRBV10-3 and TRBJ2-7; a possible D gene is TRBD1 (6 bases). Germline V gene data show CDR1 as ENHRY and CDR2 as SYGVKD. The CDR3 length is 14 residues. This chain's CDR3 is CASSRIGQSYEQYF. The CDR3 bases are TGTGCCAGCAGTAGAATCGGACAGTCCTACGAGCAGTACTTC.

Points on this clonotype: One end of the junction varies from germline; a read error may be responsible. The V gene is TRBV7-8, the J gene TRBJ1-1, with TRBD1 matching over 7 bases. Per germline, CDR1 SGHVS and CDR2 FQNEAQ. The CDR3 is 14 residues long. CDR3 sequence (DNA): TGTGTCAGCAGCCCCCGGACAGGGAACACTGAAGCTTTCTTT. Translated, it gives CVSSPRTGNTEAFF.

CDR3 amino acids: CASSFPANQPQHF. The CDR3 coding sequence is TGTGCCAGCAGTTTCCCAGCTAATCAGCCCCAGCATTTT. The gene calls are TRBV25-1 and TRBJ1-5, with D unclear. This CDR3 is 13 amino acids long. Germline lookup yields CDR1 MGHDK and CDR2 SYGVNS. Trimming removed 5 bases from V and 4 bases from J, with 9 bases in between.

This rearrangement joins TRBV20-1 to TRBJ2-7; 9 bases fit TRBD2. Trimming at V came to 1 base and at J to 0 bases, leaving 4 bases not matched to a gene. CDR1 DFQATT and CDR2 SNEGSKA come from the germline V gene (reference sequence). This CDR3 region has 15 residues. CDR3 sequence (DNA): TGCAGTGCTAGAGGCCAGCGGGGGGACTCCTACGAGCAGTACTTC. Its protein is CSARGQRGDSYEQYF.

J is TRBJ2-5 and V is TRBV6-1; D tentatively reads TRBD1 or TRBD2 (6 bases each). The CDR3 consists of 14 residues. Looked up from germline, CDR1 is MNHNS and CDR2 is SASEGT. Deletions cut 7 bases from V and 5 bases from J, with 17 bases between. CDR3 residues: CASKETGAPETQYF. In DNA, the CDR3 is TGTGCCAGCAAAGAGACGGGGGCGCCTGAGACCCAGTACTTC.

The rearrangement uses TRBV7-9 and TRBJ2-2, with TRBD2 identical over 11 bases. This CDR3 is 19 amino acids long. Trimming took 3 bases from V and 4 from J; bases not matched to a gene: 13. Germline assignment: CDR1 SEHNR and CDR2 FQNEAQ (reference sequence). The CDR3 region is CASSLGLWGLAASTGELFF. For the CDR3, the DNA is TGTGCCAGCAGCTTGGGTTTATGGGGACTAGCGGCAAGCACCGGGGAGCTGTTTTTT.

This clonotype has a single count. This rearrangement joins TRBV7-3 to TRBJ2-5, with 13 bases lining up with TRBD2. Per germline, CDR1 SGHTA and CDR2 FQGTGA. Trimming at V came to 5 bases and at J to 3 bases, leaving 12 bases not matched to a gene. There are 18 residues in the CDR3. The CDR3 DNA reads as TGTGCCAGCAGCGCGCTACGACCTGGACTAGCGGGAGAAGAGACCCAGTACTTC. Translated: CASSALRPGLAGEETQYF.

On this clonotype: One end of the junction is discordant with germline, which a read error may explain. J is TRBJ2-5 and V is TRBV10-3, with TRBD2 matching 14 bases. The CDR3 sequence is 15 residues long. Germline-derived CDR1 and CDR2 are ENHRY and SYGVKD. The CDR3 reads CASSFEGLAGARFYF. CDR3 nucleotides: TGTGCCAGCAGTTTCGAGGGACTAGCGGGGGCCCGGTTTTACTTC.

In this sample, this clonotype turned up many times. Here the CDR3 reads CASSFAGARTEAFF. In nucleotides, the CDR3 is TGTGCCAGCAGTTTCGCGGGGGCACGGACTGAAGCTTTCTTT. This chain connects TRBV12-3 or TRBV12-4 to TRBJ1-1, with D maybe TRBD1 (6 bases). CDR3 length equals 14 residues. V was clipped by 3 bases and J by 5 bases, with 13 bases between them.

This clonotype came up a few times. The chain combines TRBV6-5 with TRBJ1-2, with D unresolved. The CDR3 runs 15 residues. Germline CDR1 and CDR2: MNHEY and SVGAGI. Trimming took 2 bases from V and 6 from J, leaving 16 bases between them. The CDR3: CASSYELGSLHGYTF. DNA for the CDR3: TGTGCCAGCAGTTACGAGCTAGGGTCTCTGCATGGCTACACCTTC.

This clonotype has a handful of counts. The V call is TRBV7-9, the J call TRBJ2-5; 9 positions match TRBD1. CDR3 size: 15 residues. V shed 5 bases and J 2 bases; nucleotides not matched to a gene: 6. Germline V gene sequence: CDR1 SEHNR, CDR2 FQNEAQ (reference sequence). CDR3: CASSRGTGQQETQYF. The CDR3 nucleotides are TGTGCCAGCAGCCGAGGGACAGGGCAGCAAGAGACCCAGTACTTC.

The chain has TRBV5-1 and TRBJ1-2; D gene ambiguous. CDR1 is SGHRS and CDR2 is YFSETQ in the germline V gene. Trimming took off 1 base at V and 6 bases at J, with 7 bases between the two ends. This CDR3 has 12 residues. Here the CDR3 DNA reads TGCGCCAGCAGCTTGACGTGGAATGGCTACACCTTC. Its translation is CASSLTWNGYTF.

This clonotype was seen a few times. In DNA form, the CDR3 reads TGTGCCAGCAGTTCCACCCGCTCCGGGTGGGGAACTGAAGCTTTCTTT. This sequence encodes CASSSTRSGWGTEAFF. The chain recombines TRBV6-5 with TRBJ1-1; D is ambiguous. Trimming took off 4 bases at V and 5 bases at J, with 20 bases between the two ends. Germline V lookup: CDR1 MNHEY, CDR2 SVGAGI. The CDR3 sequence is 16 residues long.

CDR3 region: CASSQVPFGNYGYTF. Written as DNA, the CDR3 is TGCGCCAGCAGCCAAGTCCCTTTCGGTAACTATGGCTACACCTTC. The chain recombines TRBV4-1 with TRBJ1-2; no definite D call. The germline gives CDR1 MGHRA, CDR2 YSYEKL. This CDR3 spans 15 amino acids. Deletions cut 1 base from V and 1 base from J, with 10 bases between.